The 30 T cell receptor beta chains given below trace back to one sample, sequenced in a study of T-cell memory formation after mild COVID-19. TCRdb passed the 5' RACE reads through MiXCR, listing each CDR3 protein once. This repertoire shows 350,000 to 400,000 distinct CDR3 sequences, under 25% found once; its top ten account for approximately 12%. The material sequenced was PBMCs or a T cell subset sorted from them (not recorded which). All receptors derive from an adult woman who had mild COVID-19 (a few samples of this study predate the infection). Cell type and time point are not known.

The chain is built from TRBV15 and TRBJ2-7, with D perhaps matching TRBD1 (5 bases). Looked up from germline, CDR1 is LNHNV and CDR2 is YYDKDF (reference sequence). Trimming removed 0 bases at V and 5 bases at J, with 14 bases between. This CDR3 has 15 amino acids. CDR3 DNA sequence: TGTGCCACCAGCAGAGATGGCAGCGCCAGGGACGAGCAGTACTTC. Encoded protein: CATSRDGSARDEQYF.

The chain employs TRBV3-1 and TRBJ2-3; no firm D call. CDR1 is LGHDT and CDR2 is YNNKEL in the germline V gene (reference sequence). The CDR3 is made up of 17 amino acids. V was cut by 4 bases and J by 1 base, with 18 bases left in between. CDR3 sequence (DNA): TGTGCCAGCAGCCTTAGCCATGGTACCGTGGGCACAGATACGCAGTATTTT. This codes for CASSLSHGTVGTDTQYF.

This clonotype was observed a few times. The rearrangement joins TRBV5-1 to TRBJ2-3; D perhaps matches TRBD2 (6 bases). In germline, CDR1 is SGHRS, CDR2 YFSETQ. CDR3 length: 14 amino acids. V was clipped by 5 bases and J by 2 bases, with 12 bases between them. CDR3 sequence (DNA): TGCGCCAGCAGAGAGCGGGTCCTCACAGATACGCAGTATTTT. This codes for CASRERVLTDTQYF.

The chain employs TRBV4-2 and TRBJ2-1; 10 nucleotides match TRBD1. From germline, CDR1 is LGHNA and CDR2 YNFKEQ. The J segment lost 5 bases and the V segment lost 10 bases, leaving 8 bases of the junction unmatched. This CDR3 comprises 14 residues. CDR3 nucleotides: TGTGCCACGCAGCGACAGGGGGCGAACAATGAGCAGTTCTTC. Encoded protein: CATQRQGANNEQFF.

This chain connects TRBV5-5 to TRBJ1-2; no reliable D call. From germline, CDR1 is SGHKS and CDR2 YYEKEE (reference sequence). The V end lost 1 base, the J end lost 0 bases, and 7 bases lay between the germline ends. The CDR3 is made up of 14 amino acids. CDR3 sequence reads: CASSLLSPNYGYTF. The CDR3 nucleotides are TGTGCCAGCAGCTTGCTAAGTCCTAACTATGGCTACACCTTC.

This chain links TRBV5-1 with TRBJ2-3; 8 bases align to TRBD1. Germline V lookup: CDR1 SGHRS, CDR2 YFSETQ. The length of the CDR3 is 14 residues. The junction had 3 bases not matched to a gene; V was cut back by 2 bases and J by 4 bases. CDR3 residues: CASSLQGVADTQYF. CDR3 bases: TGCGCCAGCAGCTTACAGGGGGTCGCAGATACGCAGTATTTT.

This chain's CDR3 is CSASQGAYTQYF. The CDR3 DNA is TGCAGTGCTAGCCAGGGGGCATATACGCAGTATTTT. V is TRBV20-1 and J is TRBJ2-3, with 8 bases lining up with TRBD1. The germline gives CDR1 DFQATT, CDR2 SNEGSKA (reference sequence). Losses at the gene ends were 3 bases for V and 7 bases for J; bases not matched to a gene: 3. The CDR3 has 12 amino acids.

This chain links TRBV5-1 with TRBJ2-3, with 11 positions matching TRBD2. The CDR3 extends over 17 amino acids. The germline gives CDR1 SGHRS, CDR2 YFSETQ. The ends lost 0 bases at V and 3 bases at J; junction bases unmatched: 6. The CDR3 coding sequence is TGCGCCAGCAGCTTGGGACTAGCGGGGAGAGGAACAGATACGCAGTATTTT. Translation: CASSLGLAGRGTDTQYF.

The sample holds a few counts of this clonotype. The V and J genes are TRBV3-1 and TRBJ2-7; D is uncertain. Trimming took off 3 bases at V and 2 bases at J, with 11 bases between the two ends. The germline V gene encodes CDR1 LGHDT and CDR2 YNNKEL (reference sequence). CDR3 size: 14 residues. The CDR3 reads CASSQGWGTYEQYF. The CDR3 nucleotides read TGTGCCAGCAGCCAGGGTTGGGGAACCTACGAGCAGTACTTC.

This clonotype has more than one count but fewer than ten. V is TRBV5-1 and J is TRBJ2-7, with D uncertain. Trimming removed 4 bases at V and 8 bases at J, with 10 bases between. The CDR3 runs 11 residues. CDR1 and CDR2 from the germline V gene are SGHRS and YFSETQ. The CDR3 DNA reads TGCGCCAGCAGCACGGGCGTTCAGCAGTACTTC. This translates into CASSTGVQQYF. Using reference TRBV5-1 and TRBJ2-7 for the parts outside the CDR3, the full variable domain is KAGVTQTPRYLIKTRGQQVTLSCSPISGHRSVSWYQQTPGQGLQFLFEYFSETQRNKGNFPGRFSGRQFSNSRSEMNVSTLELGDSALYLCASSTGVQQYFGPGTRLTVT.

The CDR3 sequence: CSVAHPTKGYEQYF. CDR3 coding DNA: TGCAGCGTTGCTCATCCGACCAAGGGCTACGAGCAGTACTTC. This chain connects TRBV29-1 to TRBJ2-7; D not certain. V lost 4 bases, J lost 3 bases, and 16 bases lay in between. From germline, CDR1 is SQVTM and CDR2 ANQGSEA. The CDR3 sequence is 14 residues long.

The DNA of the CDR3 is TGCGCCAGCAGCTTAGGATTGATGACAGGGAATGAAAAACTGTTTTTT. Translated, it gives CASSLGLMTGNEKLFF. The gene calls are TRBV5-1 and TRBJ1-4; 7 bases are a match to TRBD1. Looked up from germline, CDR1 is SGHRS and CDR2 is YFSETQ. The CDR3 totals 16 residues. J gave up 5 bases and V 2 bases, and 9 bases lay outside the gene matches.

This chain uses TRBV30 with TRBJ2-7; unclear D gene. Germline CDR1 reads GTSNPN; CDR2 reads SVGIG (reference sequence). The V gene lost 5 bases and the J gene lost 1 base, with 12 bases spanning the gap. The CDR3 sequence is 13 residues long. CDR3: CAWAYLGSYEQYF. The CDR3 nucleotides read TGTGCCTGGGCGTATTTAGGATCCTACGAGCAGTACTTC.

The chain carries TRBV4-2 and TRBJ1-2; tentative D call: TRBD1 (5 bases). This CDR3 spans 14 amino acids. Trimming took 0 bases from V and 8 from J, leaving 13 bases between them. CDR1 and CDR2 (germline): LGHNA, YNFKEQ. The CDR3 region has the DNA TGTGCCAGCAGCCAAGACTTAGGGCCAGGGGGCTACACCTTC. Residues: CASSQDLGPGGYTF.

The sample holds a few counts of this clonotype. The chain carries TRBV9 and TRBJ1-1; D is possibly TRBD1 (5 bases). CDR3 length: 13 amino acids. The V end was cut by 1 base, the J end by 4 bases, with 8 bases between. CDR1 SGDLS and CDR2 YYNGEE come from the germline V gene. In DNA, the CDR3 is TGTGCCAGCAGCGTATCTGACAGCACTGAAGCTTTCTTT. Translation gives CASSVSDSTEAFF.

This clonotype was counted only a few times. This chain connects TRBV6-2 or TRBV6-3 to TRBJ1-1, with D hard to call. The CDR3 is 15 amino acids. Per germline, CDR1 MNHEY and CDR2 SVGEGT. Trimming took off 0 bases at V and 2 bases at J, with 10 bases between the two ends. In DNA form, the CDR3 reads TGTGCCAGCAGTTACTCGAGATCCGTTAACACTGAAGCTTTCTTT. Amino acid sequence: CASSYSRSVNTEAFF.

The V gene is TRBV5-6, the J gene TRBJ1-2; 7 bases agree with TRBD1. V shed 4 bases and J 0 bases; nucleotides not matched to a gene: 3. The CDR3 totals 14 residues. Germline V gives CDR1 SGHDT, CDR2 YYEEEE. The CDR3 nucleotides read TGTGCCAGCAGCGGCGGGACAGCTAACTATGGCTACACCTTC. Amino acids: CASSGGTANYGYTF. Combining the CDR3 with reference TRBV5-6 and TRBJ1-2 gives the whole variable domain DAGVTQSPTHLIKTRGQQVTLRCSPKSGHDTVSWYQQALGQGPQFIFQYYEEEERQRGNFPDRFSGHQFPNYSSELNVNALLLGDSALYLCASSGGTANYGYTFGSGTRLTVV.

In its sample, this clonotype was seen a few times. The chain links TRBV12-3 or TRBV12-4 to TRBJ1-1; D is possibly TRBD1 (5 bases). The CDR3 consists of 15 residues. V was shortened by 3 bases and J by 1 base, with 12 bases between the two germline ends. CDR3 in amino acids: CASSLRGVGNTEAFF. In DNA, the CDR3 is TGTGCCAGCAGTTTGAGAGGGGTGGGGAACACTGAAGCTTTCTTT.

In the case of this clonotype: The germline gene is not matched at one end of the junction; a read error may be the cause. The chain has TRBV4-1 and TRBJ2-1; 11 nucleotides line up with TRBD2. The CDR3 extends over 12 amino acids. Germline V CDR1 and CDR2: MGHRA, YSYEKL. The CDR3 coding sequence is TGCGCCAGCAGCCAAGACGGGACTAGCGGTCTCTTC. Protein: CASSQDGTSGLF.

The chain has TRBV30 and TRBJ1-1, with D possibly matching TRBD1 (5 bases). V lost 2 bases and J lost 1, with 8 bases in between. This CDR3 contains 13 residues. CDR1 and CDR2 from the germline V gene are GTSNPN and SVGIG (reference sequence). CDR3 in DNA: TGTGCCTGGAGTACTACAGGGAACACTGAAGCTTTCTTT. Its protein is CAWSTTGNTEAFF.

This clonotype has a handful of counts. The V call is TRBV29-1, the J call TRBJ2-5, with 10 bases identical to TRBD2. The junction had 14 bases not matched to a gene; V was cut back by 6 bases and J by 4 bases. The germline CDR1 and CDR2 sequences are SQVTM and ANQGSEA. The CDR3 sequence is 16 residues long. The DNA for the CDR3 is TGCAGCGTCCCTCGGGGGAGCGGGAGGGCAACAGAGACCCAGTACTTC. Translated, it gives CSVPRGSGRATETQYF.

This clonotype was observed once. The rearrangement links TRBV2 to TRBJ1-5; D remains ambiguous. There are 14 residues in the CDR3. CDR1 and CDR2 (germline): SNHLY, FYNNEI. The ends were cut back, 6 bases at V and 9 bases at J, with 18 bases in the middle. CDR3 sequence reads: CASRETKGGGPQHF. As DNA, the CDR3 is TGTGCCAGCAGGGAGACCAAAGGAGGTGGGCCCCAGCATTTT.

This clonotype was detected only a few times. This chain's CDR3 is CASSLVRATGANVLTF. DNA of the CDR3: TGTGCCAGCAGCTTGGTACGGGCAACTGGGGCCAACGTCCTGACTTTC. This rearrangement joins TRBV5-4 to TRBJ2-6; no firm D call. This CDR3 spans 16 amino acids. The germline V and J ends were trimmed by 0 bases and 2 bases, with 9 bases remaining between them. Germline assignment: CDR1 SGHNT and CDR2 YYREEE (reference sequence).

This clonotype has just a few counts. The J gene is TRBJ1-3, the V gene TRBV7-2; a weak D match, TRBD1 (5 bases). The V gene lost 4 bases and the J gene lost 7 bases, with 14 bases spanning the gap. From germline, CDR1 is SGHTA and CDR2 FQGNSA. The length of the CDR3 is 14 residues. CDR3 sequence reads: CASSSLGDLNTIYF. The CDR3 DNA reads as TGTGCCAGCAGCTCCCTCGGGGACTTGAACACCATATATTTT.

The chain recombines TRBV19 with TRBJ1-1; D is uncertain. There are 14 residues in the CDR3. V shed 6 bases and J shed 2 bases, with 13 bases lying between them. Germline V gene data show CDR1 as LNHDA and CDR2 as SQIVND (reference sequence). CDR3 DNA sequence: TGTGCCAGTAGGAGGGTAGGTATCAACACTGAAGCTTTCTTT. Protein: CASRRVGINTEAFF.

The CDR3, as DNA: TGTGCCAGCAGCTTCACAGTCGCGAACACTGAAGCTTTCTTT. Encoded protein: CASSFTVANTEAFF. J is TRBJ1-1 and V is TRBV11-2; D unresolved. The CDR3 runs 14 residues. The V gene's germline CDR1 is SGHAT and CDR2 FQNNGV. Trimming removed 3 bases from V and 1 base from J, with 9 bases in between.

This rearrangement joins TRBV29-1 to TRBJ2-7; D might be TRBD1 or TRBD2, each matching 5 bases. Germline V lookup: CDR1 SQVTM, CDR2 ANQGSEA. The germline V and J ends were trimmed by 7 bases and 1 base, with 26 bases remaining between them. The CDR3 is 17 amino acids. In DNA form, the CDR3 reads TGCAGCGCTCTCGTGCCGCGACCGGGACCAGGGTCCTACGAGCAGTACTTC. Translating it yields CSALVPRPGPGSYEQYF.

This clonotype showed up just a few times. CDR3 in amino acids: CASSLAGTHNEQFF. The CDR3 DNA sequence: TGTGCCAGCAGCTTAGCGGGGACGCACAATGAGCAGTTCTTC. V gene TRBV7-9 combines with J gene TRBJ2-1; D is tentatively TRBD1 or TRBD2 (5 bases each). The CDR3 extends over 14 amino acids. Looked up from germline, CDR1 is SEHNR and CDR2 is FQNEAQ (reference sequence). Trimming took 0 bases from V and 5 from J, leaving 8 bases between them.

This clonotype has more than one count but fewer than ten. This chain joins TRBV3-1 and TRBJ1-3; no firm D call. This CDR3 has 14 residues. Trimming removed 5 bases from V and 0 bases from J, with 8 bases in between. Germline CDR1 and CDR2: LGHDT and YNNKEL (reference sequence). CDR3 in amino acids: CASSYTDSGNTIYF. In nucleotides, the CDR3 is TGTGCCAGCAGCTATACAGACTCTGGAAACACCATATATTTT.

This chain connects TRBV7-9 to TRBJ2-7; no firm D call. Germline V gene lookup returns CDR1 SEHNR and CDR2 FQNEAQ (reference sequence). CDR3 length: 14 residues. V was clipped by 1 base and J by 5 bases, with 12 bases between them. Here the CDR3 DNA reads TGTGCCAGCAGCTTAGACATGGGGTCCAACGAGCAGTACTTC. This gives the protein CASSLDMGSNEQYF.